Given below is one TCR beta chain in context. What it binds is not known. This specimen comes from a study of esophageal squamous cell carcinoma under preoperative chemotherapy. As for the study in general: TCR repertoires were profiled from both peripheral blood T cells and tumor-infiltrating lymphocytes. General study findings and limits: Tumor-infiltrating lymphocytes showed no significant post-chemotherapy TCR diversity increase, unlike peripheral T cells. Abundant clones tended to shrink rather than expand after paclitaxel-nedaplatin.

TCRdb itself ran the PCR reads through MiXCR, one entry per CDR3 protein. The table lists 15,000 to 20,000 distinct CDR3 sequences, approximately 48% of them singletons. The time point here: before preoperative PTX-NDP chemotherapy. V was cut by 0 bases and J by 13 bases, with 16 bases left in between. The CDR3 is 14 amino acids. From germline, CDR1 is SGHTA and CDR2 FQGTGA. V usage is TRBV7-3 and J usage is TRBJ2-4; D ambiguous. The receptor comes from a human donor with esophageal squamous cell carcinoma. The donor label of this sample is uncertain. The material was obtained from a patient given preoperative chemotherapy. DNA for the CDR3: TGTGCCAGCAGCTTAACTGTGGGTTACAATGAGCAGTACTTC. It specifies CASSLTVGYNEQYF.